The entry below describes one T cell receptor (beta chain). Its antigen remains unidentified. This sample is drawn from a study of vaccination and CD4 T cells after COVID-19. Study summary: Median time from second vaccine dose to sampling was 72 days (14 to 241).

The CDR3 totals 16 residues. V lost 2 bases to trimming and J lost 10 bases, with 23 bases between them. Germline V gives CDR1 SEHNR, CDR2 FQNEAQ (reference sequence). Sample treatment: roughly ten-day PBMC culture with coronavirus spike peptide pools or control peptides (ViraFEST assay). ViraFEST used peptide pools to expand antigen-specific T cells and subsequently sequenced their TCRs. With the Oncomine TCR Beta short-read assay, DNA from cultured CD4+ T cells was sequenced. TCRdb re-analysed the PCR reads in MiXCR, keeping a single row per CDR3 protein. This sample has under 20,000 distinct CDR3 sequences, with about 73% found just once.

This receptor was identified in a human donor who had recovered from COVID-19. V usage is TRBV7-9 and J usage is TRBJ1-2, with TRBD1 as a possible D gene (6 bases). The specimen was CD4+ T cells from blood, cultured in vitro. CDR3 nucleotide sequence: TGTGCCAGCAGCTTAAATAAAAGGGGGGTTGGAGGTCTCTACACCTTC. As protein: CASSLNKRGVGGLYTF.